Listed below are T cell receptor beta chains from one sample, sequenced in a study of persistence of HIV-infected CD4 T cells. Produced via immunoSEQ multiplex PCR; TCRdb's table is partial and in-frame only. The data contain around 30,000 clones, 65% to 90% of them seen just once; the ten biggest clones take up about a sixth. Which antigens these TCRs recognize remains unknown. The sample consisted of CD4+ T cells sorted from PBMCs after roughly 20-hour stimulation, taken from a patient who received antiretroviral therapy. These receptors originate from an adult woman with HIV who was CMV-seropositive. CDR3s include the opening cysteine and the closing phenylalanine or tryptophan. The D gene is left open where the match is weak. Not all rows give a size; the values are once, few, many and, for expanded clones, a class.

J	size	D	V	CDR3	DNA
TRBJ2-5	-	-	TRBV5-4	CASSLVGQKETQYF	TGTGCCAGCAGCTTGGTTGGCCAGAAAGAGACCCAGTACTTC
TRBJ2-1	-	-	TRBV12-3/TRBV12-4	CASSPFLAEQFF	TGTGCCAGCAGCCCCTTTTTGGCTGAGCAGTTCTTC
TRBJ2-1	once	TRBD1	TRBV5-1	CASSSFSSGGGFHNEQFF	TGCGCCAGCAGCTCCTTCTCCTCAGGGGGCGGCTTTCACAATGAGCAGTTCTTC
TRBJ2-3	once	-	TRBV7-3	CASSLRGNVDTQYF	TGTGCCAGCAGCTTACGGGGGAATGTCGATACGCAGTATTTT
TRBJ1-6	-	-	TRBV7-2	CASSPRRTEASPLHF	TGTGCCAGCAGCCCTAGACGGACGGAAGCTTCACCCCTCCACTTT
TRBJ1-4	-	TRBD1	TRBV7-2	CASSLDRGEKLFF	TGTGCCAGCAGCCTAGACAGGGGTGAAAAACTGTTTTTT
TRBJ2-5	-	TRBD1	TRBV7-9	CASSGYQGAGETQYF	TGTGCCAGCAGCGGATACCAGGGGGCGGGTGAGACCCAGTACTTC
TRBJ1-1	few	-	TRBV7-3	CASSEQGNTEAFF	TGTGCCAGCAGCGAACAGGGGAACACTGAAGCTTTCTTT
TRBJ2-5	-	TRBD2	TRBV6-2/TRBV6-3	CASSPGLAGETQYF	TGTGCCAGCAGTCCGGGACTAGCGGGAGAGACCCAGTACTTC
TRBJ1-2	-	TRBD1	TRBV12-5	CASGLVRGQGVNYGYTF	TGTGCTAGTGGTTTGGTACGAGGACAGGGTGTCAACTATGGCTACACCTTC
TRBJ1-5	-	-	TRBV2	CASRGVNQPQHF	TGTGCCAGCAGGGGCGTAAATCAGCCCCAGCATTTT
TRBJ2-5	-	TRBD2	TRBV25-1	CASSRPGTSSQETQYF	TGTGCCAGCAGTCGACCGGGGACTAGCAGCCAAGAGACCCAGTACTTC
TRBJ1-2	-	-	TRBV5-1	CASSLEGRATGYTF	TGCGCCAGCAGCTTGGAAGGCAGGGCGACTGGCTACACCTTC
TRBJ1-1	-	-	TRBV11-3	CASSSVGGAGWTEAFF	TGTGCCAGCAGCTCCGTTGGGGGCGCGGGATGGACTGAAGCTTTCTTT
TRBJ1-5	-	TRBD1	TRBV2	CASSGGQGAGQPQHF	TGTGCCAGCAGTGGGGGGCAGGGGGCGGGTCAGCCCCAGCATTTT
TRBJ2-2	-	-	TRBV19	CASSIFGQGGTGELFF	TGTGCCAGTAGTATCTTCGGGCAGGGGGGCACCGGGGAGCTGTTTTTT
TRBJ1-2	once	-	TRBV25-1	CASDLYGGGLTNYGYTF	TGTGCCAGCGACCTATATGGGGGGGGTCTGACTAACTATGGCTACACCTTC
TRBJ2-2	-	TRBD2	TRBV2	CASSGRITGELFF	TGTGCCAGCAGCGGGAGGATAACCGGGGAGCTGTTTTTT
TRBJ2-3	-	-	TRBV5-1	CASSFLTDTQYF	TGCGCCAGCAGCTTTTTGACAGATACGCAGTATTTT
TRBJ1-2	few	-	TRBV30	CAWSRDENYGYTF	TGTGCCTGGAGCCGAGACGAGAACTATGGCTACACCTTC
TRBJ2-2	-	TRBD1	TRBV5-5	CASYSGTGHTGELFF	TGTGCCAGCTACTCCGGGACAGGTCACACCGGGGAGCTGTTTTTT
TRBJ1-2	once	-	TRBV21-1	CASSKGRAADF	TGTGCCAGCAGCAAAGGTAGGGCAGCCGACTTC
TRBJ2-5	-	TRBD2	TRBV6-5	CASRLAGATTGTQYF	TGTGCCAGCCGACTAGCGGGAGCTACCACCGGGACCCAGTACTTC
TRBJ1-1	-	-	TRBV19	CASFTGLIRGTEAFF	TGTGCCAGTTTTACCGGTCTGATTAGGGGCACTGAAGCTTTCTTT
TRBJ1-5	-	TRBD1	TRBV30	CAWSVQGGGQPQHF	TGTGCCTGGAGTGTACAGGGGGGCGGTCAGCCCCAGCATTTT
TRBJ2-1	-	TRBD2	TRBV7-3	CASSPGVAGLQFF	TGTGCCAGCAGTCCCGGGGTAGCGGGGCTACAGTTCTTC